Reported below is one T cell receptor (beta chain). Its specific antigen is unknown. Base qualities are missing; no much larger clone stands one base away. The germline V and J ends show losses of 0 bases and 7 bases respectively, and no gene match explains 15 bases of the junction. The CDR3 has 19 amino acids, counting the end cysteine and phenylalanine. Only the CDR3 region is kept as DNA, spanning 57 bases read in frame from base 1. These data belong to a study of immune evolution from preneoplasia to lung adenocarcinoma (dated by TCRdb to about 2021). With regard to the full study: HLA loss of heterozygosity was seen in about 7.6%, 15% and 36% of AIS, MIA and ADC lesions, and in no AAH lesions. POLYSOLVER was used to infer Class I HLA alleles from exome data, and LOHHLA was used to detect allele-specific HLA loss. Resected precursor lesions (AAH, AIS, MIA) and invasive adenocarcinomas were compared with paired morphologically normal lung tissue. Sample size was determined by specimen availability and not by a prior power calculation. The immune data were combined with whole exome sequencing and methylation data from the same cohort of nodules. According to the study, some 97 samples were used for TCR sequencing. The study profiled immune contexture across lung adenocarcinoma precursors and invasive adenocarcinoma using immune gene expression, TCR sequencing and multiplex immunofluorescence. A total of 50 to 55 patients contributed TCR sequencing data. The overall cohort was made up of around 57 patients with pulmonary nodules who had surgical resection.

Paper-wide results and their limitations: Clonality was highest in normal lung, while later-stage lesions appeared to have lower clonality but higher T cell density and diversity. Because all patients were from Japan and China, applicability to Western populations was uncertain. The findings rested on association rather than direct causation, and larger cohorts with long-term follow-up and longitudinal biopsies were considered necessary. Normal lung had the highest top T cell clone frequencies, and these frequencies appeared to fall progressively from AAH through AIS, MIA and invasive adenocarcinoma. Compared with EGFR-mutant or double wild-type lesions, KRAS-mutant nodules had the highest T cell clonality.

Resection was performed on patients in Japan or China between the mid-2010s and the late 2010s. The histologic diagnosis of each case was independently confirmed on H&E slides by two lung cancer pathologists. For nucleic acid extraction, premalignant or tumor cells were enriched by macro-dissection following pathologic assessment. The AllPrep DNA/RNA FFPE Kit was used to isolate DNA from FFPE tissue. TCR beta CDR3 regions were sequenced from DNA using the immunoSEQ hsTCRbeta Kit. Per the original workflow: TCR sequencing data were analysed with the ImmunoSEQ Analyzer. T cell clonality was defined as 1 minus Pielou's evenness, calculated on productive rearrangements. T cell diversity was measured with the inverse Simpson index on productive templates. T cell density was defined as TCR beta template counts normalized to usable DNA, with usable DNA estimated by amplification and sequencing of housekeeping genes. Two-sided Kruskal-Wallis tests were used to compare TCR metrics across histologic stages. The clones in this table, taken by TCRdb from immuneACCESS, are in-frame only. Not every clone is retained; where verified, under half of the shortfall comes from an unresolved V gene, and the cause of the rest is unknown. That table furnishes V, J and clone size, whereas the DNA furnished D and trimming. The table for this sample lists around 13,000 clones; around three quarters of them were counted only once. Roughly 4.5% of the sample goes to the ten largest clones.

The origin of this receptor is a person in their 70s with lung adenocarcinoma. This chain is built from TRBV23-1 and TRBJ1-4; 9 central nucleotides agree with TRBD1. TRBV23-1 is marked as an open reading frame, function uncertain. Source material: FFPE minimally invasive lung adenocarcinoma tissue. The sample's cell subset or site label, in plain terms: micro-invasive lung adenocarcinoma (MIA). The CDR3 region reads CASSQSRGGQGLPVEKLFF. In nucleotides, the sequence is TGCGCCAGCAGTCAATCCCGGGGGGGACAGGGCCTGCCGGTTGAAAAACTGTTTTTT.